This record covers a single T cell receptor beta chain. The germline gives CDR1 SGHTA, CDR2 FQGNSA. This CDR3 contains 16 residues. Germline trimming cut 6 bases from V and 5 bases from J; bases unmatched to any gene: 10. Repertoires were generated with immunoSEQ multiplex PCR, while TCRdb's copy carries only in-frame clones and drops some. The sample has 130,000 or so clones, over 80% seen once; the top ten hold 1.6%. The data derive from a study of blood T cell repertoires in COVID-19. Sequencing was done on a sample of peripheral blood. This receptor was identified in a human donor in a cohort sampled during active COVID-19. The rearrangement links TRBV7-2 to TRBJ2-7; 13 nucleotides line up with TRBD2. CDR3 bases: TGTGCCAGCAGTCTAAGGACTAGCGGGAGTAGGAACGAGCAGTACTTC. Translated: CASSLRTSGSRNEQYF.